This T cell receptor (beta chain) was documented in a study of human T cells and chemical hapten exposure. Study-wide background: Sensitization involved placing 2% DPC onto an approximately 2 cm by approximately 2 cm region of upper inner arm skin.

One entry per CDR3 protein results from TCRdb running MiXCR on the RACE reads. The data contain approximately 79,000 distinct CDR3 sequences, 8.5% of them seen just once; the ten biggest clones take up approximately 2.8%. This clonotype was seen more than once but under ten times. This CDR3 is 15 amino acids long. V gave up 1 base and J gave up 0 bases, with 8 bases separating them. Germline V CDR1 and CDR2: LNHNV, YYDKDF (reference sequence). The time point was: pre-sensitization, week 0. This sample's treatment: therapeutic diphenylcyclopropenone sensitization with weekly scalp DPC. The gene calls are TRBV15 and TRBJ2-3; D tentatively reads TRBD1 or TRBD2 (5 bases each). The TCR originated in a man aged 35-49 years with alopecia areata. Some clones in this sample may be carry-over from other donors' samples. The sample in question was whole blood, obtained in connection with sensitization to the hapten diphenylcyclopropenone (DPC). The CDR3 sequence is CATSRAGPSTDTQYF. Written as DNA, the CDR3 is TGTGCCACCAGCAGAGCGGGGCCAAGCACAGATACGCAGTATTTT.